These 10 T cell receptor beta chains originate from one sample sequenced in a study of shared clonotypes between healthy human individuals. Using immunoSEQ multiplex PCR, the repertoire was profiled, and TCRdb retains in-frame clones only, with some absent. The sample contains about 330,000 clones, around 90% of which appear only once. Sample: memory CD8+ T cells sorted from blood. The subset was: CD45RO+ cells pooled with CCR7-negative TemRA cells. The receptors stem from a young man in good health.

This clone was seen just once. This CDR3 reads CASSFWTGANVLTF. The CDR3 DNA reads as TGTGCCAGCAGCTTCTGGACTGGGGCCAACGTCCTGACTTTC. V and J are TRBV5-8 and TRBJ2-6; no clear D. CDR1 and CDR2 (germline): SGHTS, YDEGEE. The CDR3 covers 14 residues. Deletions cut 2 bases from V and 2 bases from J, with 5 bases between. The full variable domain, rest sourced from reference TRBV5-8 and TRBJ2-6, is EAGVTQSPTHLIKTRGQQATLRCSPISGHTSVYWYQQALGLGLQFLLWYDEGEERNRGNFPPRFSGRQFPNYSSELNVNALELEDSALYLCASSFWTGANVLTFGAGSRLTVL.

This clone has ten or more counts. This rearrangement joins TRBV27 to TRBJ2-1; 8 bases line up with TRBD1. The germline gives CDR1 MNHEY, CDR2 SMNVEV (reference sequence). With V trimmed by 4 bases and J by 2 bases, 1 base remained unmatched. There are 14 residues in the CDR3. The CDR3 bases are TGTGCCAGCAGTTCGGACAGGGCCTACAATGAGCAGTTCTTC. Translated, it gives CASSSDRAYNEQFF.

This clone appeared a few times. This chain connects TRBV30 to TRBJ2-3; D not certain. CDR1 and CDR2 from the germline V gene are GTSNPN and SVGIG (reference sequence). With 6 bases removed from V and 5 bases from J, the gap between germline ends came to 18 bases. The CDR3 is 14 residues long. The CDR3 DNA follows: TGTGCCTGCGAATCGATCGGGTTGGGAGATACGCAGTATTTT. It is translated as CACESIGLGDTQYF.

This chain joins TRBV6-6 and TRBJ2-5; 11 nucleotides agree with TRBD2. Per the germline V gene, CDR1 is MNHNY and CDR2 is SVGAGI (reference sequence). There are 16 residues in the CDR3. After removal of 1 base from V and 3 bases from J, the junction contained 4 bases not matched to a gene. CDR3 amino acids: CASSYYRLAGKETQYF. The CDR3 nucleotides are TGTGCCAGCAGTTACTATCGACTAGCGGGAAAAGAGACCCAGTACTTC.

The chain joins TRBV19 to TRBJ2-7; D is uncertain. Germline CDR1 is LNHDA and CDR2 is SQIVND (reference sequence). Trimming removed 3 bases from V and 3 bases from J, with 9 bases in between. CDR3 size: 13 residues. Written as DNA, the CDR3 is TGTGCCAGTAGTATGGGCAGTTACTACGAGCAGTACTTC. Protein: CASSMGSYYEQYF.

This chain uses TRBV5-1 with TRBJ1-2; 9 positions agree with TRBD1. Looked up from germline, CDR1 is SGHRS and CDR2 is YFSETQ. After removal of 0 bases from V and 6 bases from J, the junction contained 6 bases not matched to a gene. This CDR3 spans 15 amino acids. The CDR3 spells CASSLATGGLDGYTF. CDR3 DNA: TGCGCCAGCAGCTTGGCGACAGGGGGGCTGGATGGCTACACCTTC.

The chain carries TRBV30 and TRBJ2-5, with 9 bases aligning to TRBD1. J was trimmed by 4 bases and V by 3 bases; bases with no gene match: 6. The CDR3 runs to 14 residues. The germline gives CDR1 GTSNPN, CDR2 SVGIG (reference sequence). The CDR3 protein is CAWSLGTGRETQYF. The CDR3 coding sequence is TGTGCCTGGAGCCTAGGGACAGGGAGAGAGACCCAGTACTTC.

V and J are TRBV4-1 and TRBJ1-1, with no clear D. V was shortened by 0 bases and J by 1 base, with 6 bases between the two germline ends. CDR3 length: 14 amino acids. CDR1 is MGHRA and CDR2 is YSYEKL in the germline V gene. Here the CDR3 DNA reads TGCGCCAGCAGCCAAGATCTGGAGAACACTGAAGCTTTCTTT. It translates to CASSQDLENTEAFF.

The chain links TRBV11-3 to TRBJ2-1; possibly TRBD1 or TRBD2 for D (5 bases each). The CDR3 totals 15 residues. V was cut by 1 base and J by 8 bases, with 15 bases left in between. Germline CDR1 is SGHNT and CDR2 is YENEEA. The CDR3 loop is CASSLARGPQHEQFF. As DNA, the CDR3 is TGTGCCAGCAGCTTAGCCCGGGGACCTCAACATGAGCAGTTCTTC.

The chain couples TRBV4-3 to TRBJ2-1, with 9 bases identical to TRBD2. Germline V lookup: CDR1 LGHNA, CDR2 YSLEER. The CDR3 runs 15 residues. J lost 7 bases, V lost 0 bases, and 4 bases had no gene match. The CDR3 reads CASSQDSLAGNEQFF. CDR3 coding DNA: TGCGCCAGCAGCCAAGATAGCCTAGCGGGAAATGAGCAGTTCTTC.